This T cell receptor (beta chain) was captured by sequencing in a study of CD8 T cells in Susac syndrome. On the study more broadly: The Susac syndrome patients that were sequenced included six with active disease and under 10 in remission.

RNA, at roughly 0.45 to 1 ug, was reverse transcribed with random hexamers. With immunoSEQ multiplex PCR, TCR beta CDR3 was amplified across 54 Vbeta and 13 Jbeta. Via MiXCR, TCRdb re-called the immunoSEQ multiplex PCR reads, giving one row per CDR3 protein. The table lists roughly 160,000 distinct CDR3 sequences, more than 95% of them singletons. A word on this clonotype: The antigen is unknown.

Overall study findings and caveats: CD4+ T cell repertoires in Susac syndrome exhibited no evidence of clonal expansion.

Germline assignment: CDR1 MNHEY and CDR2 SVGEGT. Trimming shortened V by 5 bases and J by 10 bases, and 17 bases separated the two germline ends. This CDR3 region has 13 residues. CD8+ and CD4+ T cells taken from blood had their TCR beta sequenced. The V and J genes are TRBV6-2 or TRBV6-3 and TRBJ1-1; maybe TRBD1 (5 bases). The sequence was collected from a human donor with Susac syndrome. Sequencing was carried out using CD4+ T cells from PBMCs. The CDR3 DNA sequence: TGTGCCAGCAGTCAGACAGCCCCGAACCGAGCTTTCTTT. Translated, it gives CASSQTAPNRAFF.